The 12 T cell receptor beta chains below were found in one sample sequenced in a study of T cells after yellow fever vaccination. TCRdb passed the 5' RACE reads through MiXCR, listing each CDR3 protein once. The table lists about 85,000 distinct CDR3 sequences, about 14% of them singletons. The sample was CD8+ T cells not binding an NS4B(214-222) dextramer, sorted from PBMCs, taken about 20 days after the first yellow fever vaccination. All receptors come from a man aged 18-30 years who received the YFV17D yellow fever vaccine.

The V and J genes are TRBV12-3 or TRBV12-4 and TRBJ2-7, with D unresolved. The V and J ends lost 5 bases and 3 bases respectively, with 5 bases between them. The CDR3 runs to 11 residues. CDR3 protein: CASSRFYEQYF. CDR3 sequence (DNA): TGTGCCAGCAGTCGGTTCTACGAGCAGTACTTC.

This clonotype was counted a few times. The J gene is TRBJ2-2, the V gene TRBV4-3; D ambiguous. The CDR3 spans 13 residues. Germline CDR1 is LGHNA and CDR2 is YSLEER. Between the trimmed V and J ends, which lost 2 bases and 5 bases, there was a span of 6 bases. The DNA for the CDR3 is TGCGCCAGCAGCCAAACAGCAACCGGGGAGCTGTTTTTT. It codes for CASSQTATGELFF.

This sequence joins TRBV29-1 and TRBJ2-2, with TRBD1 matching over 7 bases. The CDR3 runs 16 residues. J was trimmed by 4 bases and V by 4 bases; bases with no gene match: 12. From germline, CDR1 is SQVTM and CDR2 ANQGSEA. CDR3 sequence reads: CSVAIGDRPPTGELFF. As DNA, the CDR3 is TGCAGCGTTGCGATCGGGGACAGACCACCCACCGGGGAGCTGTTTTTT.

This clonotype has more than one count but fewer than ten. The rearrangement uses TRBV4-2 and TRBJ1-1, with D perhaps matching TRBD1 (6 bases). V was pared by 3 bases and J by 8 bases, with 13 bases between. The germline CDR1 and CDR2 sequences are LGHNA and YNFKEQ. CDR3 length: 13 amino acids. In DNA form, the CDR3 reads TGTGCCAGCAGCCAGGAGGACAGATGGGAAGCTTTCTTT. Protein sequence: CASSQEDRWEAFF.

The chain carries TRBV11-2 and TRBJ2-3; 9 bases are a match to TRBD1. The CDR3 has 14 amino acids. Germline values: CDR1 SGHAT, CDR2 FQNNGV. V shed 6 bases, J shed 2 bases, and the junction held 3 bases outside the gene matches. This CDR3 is CASRGTGPTDTQYF. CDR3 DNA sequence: TGTGCCAGCAGGGGGACAGGGCCCACAGATACGCAGTATTTT.

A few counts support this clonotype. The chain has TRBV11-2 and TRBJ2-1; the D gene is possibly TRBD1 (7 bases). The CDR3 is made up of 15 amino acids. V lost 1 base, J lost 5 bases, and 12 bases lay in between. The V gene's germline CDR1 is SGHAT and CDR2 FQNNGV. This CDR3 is CASSLGAGGHNEQFF. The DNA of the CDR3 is TGTGCCAGCAGCTTAGGGGCAGGGGGGCACAATGAGCAGTTCTTC.

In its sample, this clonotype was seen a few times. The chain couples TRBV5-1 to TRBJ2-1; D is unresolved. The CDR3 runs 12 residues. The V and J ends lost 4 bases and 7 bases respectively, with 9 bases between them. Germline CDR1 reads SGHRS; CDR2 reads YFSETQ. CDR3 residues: CASSPDGNEQFF. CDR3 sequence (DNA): TGCGCCAGCAGCCCTGACGGGAATGAGCAGTTCTTC.

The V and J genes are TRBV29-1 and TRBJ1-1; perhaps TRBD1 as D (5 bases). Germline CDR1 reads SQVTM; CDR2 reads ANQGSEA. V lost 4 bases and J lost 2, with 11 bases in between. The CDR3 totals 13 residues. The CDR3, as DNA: TGCAGCGTTGGAACAGACAGAAACACTGAAGCTTTCTTT. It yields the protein CSVGTDRNTEAFF.

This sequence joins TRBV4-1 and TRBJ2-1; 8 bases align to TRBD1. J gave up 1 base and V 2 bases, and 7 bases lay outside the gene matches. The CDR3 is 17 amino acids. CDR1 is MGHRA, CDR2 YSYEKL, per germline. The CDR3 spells CASSQNEQGVSYNEQFF. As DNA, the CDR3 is TGCGCCAGCAGCCAAAACGAACAGGGGGTGTCCTACAATGAGCAGTTCTTC.

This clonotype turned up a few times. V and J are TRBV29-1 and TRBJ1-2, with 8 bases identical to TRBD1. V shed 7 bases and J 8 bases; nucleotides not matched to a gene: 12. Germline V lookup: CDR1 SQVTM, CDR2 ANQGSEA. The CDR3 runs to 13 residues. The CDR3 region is CSAQQGENSGYTF. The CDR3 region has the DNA TGCAGCGCACAACAGGGGGAGAACAGCGGCTACACCTTC.

The CDR3 is CASSTGGSYEQYF. CDR3 nucleotide sequence: TGTGCCAGTAGTACCGGGGGGTCCTACGAGCAGTACTTC. The chain uses TRBV19 and TRBJ2-7; TRBD2 aligns across 7 bases. The ends lost 4 bases at V and 1 base at J; junction bases unmatched: 1. CDR1 LNHDA and CDR2 SQIVND come from the germline V gene (reference sequence). The CDR3 totals 13 residues.

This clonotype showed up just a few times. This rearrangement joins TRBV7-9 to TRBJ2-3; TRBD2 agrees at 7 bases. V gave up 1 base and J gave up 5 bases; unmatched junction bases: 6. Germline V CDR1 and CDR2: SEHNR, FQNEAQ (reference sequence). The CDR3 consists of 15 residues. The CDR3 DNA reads TGTGCCAGCAGCTTAGTTAAACTAGCGTTAGATACGCAGTATTTT. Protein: CASSLVKLALDTQYF.